These T cell receptor beta chains were read from a single sample in a study of T cells in Graves' hyperthyroidism and ophthalmopathy. TCRdb fed the multiplex PCR reads into MiXCR, producing one record per CDR3 protein. The profile covers a few hundred thousand distinct CDR3 sequences, with roughly 16% appearing a single time and roughly 3.3% taken by the ten largest. Sequencing was performed on blood. The receptors come from a woman between 35 and 50 years old with Graves' ophthalmopathy. Each CDR3 is given with its conserved first and last residue. A D gene is named only where the DNA matches it firmly. Clone sizes are given selectively: once, few, many, or a class where the clone is expanded.

d_gene | j_gene | v_gene | abundance | CDR3aa | CDR3nt
TRBD2 | TRBJ2-5 | TRBV6-1 | NA | CASSELTGGPGETQYF | TGTGCCAGCAGTGAGTTGACGGGAGGGCCGGGGGAGACCCAGTACTTC
TRBD1 | TRBJ2-3 | TRBV29-1 | NA | CSGEQGATDTQYF | TGCAGCGGGGAACAGGGGGCCACAGATACGCAGTATTTT
TRBD2 | TRBJ2-3 | TRBV2 | many | CASRETSGATDTQYF | TGTGCCAGCAGAGAGACTAGCGGGGCTACAGATACGCAGTATTTT
NA | TRBJ2-4 | TRBV30 | NA | CAWSVLGYIQYF | TGTGCCTGGAGTGTATTAGGGTACATTCAGTACTTC
NA | TRBJ2-1 | TRBV15 | few | CATSTPWEYNEQFF | TGTGCCACCAGCACTCCCTGGGAATACAATGAGCAGTTCTTC
TRBD1 | TRBJ1-1 | TRBV10-1 | many | CASPGWGQGNTEAFF | TGCGCCAGCCCAGGTTGGGGACAGGGGAACACTGAAGCTTTCTTT
NA | TRBJ1-2 | TRBV6-1 | few | CASTLGGSQGGYTF | TGTGCCAGCACCCTTGGTGGGTCGCAGGGGGGCTACACCTTC
TRBD1 | TRBJ2-5 | TRBV7-3 | NA | CASSPDRAQETQYF | TGTGCCAGCAGCCCAGACAGGGCACAAGAGACCCAGTACTTC
TRBD2 | TRBJ2-1 | TRBV3-1 | many | CASSRTGGPYEQFF | TGTGCCAGCAGCCGGACGGGAGGGCCGTATGAGCAGTTCTTC
NA | TRBJ1-5 | TRBV20-1 | many | CSARGPSGQRDQPQHF | TGCAGTGCTAGAGGCCCTTCAGGACAGCGAGATCAGCCCCAGCATTTT
TRBD2 | TRBJ2-1 | TRBV7-9 | many | CASSLGGGSLDEQFF | TGTGCCAGCAGCTTAGGCGGCGGGAGCCTTGATGAGCAGTTCTTC
NA | TRBJ2-1 | TRBV5-1 | few | CASSLTAGSYNEQFF | TGCGCCAGCAGCTTGACCGCGGGATCCTACAATGAGCAGTTCTTC
NA | TRBJ2-1 | TRBV20-1 | few | CSGYGHNEQFF | TGCAGTGGTTACGGTCACAATGAGCAGTTCTTC
TRBD1 | TRBJ1-6 | TRBV2 | few | CASSEAHRDSWYSPLHF | TGTGCCAGCAGTGAAGCGCATCGGGACAGTTGGTATTCACCCCTCCACTTT
NA | TRBJ2-7 | TRBV6-1 | NA | CASNKIDGGYEQYF | TGTGCCAGCAACAAAATTGACGGGGGCTACGAGCAGTACTTC
NA | TRBJ1-2 | TRBV28 | many | CASSLRQNYGYTF | TGTGCCAGCAGTTTGAGGCAGAACTATGGCTACACCTTC
TRBD2 | TRBJ2-1 | TRBV6-1 | NA | CASSTSGLLYNEQFF | TGTGCCAGCAGTACTAGCGGTCTATTGTACAATGAGCAGTTCTTC
TRBD1 | TRBJ2-1 | TRBV7-3 | many | CASSPKGARSNNEQFF | TGTGCCAGCAGCCCAAAGGGGGCGCGGTCCAACAATGAGCAGTTCTTC
TRBD1 | TRBJ1-6 | TRBV2 | NA | CASSLTGVDSPLHF | TGTGCCAGCAGTCTAACAGGGGTAGATTCACCCCTCCACTTT
NA | TRBJ1-2 | TRBV7-2 | NA | CASSLGRVRNGYTF | TGTGCCAGCAGCTTAGGCAGGGTCCGGAATGGCTACACCTTC
NA | TRBJ2-3 | TRBV9 | few | CASSAWADTQYF | TGTGCCAGCAGCGCATGGGCAGATACGCAGTATTTT
TRBD2 | TRBJ2-5 | TRBV7-2 | few | CASSPGLAGSGTQYF | TGTGCCAGCAGCCCGGGACTAGCGGGGTCCGGGACCCAGTACTTC
TRBD2 | TRBJ2-1 | TRBV27 | NA | CASSDLGTSGSNEQFF | TGTGCCAGCAGTGACCTTGGGACTAGCGGGAGTAATGAGCAGTTCTTC
TRBD2 | TRBJ2-3 | TRBV6-6 | NA | CASSYSTTGGTSGGANTDTQYF | TGTGCCAGCAGTTACTCGACGACGGGGGGGACTAGCGGGGGGGCAAACACAGATACGCAGTATTTT
TRBD2 | TRBJ2-1 | TRBV10-1 | many | CASSDSPSGRNEQFF | TGCGCCAGCAGTGATTCTCCTAGCGGGAGGAATGAGCAGTTCTTC
TRBD2 | TRBJ2-1 | TRBV20-1 | many | CSAREPGLDYNEQFF | TGCAGTGCTAGAGAGCCGGGACTAGATTACAATGAGCAGTTCTTC
NA | TRBJ2-4 | TRBV15 | NA | CATSSLEGAGAKNIQYF | TGTGCCACCAGCTCCCTCGAAGGGGCGGGGGCCAAAAACATTCAGTACTTC
NA | TRBJ2-1 | TRBV5-1 | many | CASTLRDGAGGEQFF | TGCGCCAGCACACTCCGGGACGGGGCCGGCGGTGAGCAGTTCTTC
TRBD2 | TRBJ2-1 | TRBV6-1 | many | CASSETPSGANEQFF | TGTGCCAGCAGTGAAACGCCTAGCGGAGCTAATGAGCAGTTCTTC
NA | TRBJ2-2 | TRBV27 | NA | CASSYPTGGRKTDTGELFF | TGTGCCAGCAGCTACCCGACAGGTGGACGCAAGACTGACACCGGGGAGCTGTTTTTT
NA | TRBJ2-5 | TRBV20-1 | NA | CSARPPLQETQYF | TGCAGTGCCAGACCCCCACTACAAGAGACCCAGTACTTC
TRBD2 | TRBJ2-3 | TRBV6-5 | few | CASSYSGTSAWLDTQYF | TGTGCCAGCAGTTACTCCGGGACTAGCGCTTGGTTAGATACGCAGTATTTT
TRBD1 | TRBJ2-3 | TRBV7-9 | many | CASSFPRGQYTLTQYF | TGTGCCAGCAGCTTCCCCCGGGGACAGTATACTTTGACGCAGTATTTT
NA | TRBJ2-3 | TRBV29-1 | once | CSVGPDGTDTQYF | TGCAGCGTCGGTCCTGACGGCACAGATACGCAGTATTTT
TRBD1 | TRBJ1-1 | TRBV2 | NA | CASSAGQGARGAFF | TGTGCCAGCAGCGCAGGACAGGGGGCGCGAGGAGCTTTCTTT
NA | TRBJ1-2 | TRBV28 | many | CASSTSTGVPYYGYTF | TGTGCCAGCAGTACCTCGACAGGAGTTCCCTACTATGGCTACACCTTC
TRBD2 | TRBJ2-1 | TRBV20-1 | many | CSARTSGSFYNEQFF | TGCAGTGCTCGCACTAGCGGGAGTTTCTACAATGAGCAGTTCTTC
NA | TRBJ2-7 | TRBV20-1 | many | CSAHSQSSYEQYF | TGCAGTGCCCACTCGCAAAGCTCCTACGAGCAGTACTTC
NA | TRBJ2-7 | TRBV7-3 | many | CASSLFRDPPLAEQYF | TGTGCCAGCAGTTTATTTCGGGACCCACCTTTGGCCGAGCAGTACTTC
NA | TRBJ2-1 | TRBV27 | few | CAPLVGCKTCNEQFF | TGTGCCCCCCTAGTCGGGTGTAAGACCTGCAATGAGCAGTTCTTC
NA | TRBJ2-7 | TRBV20-1 | NA | CSATTGGTLHEQYF | TGCAGTGCCACAACAGGTGGGACTCTCCACGAGCAGTACTTC
TRBD1 | TRBJ1-4 | TRBV29-1 | few | CSVEGVDRGNEKLFF | TGCAGCGTTGAAGGGGTCGACAGGGGGAATGAAAAACTGTTTTTT
TRBD1 | TRBJ2-7 | TRBV28 | many | CASSFSRLGQRAYEQYF | TGTGCCAGCAGCTTTTCGCGCCTGGGACAGAGAGCCTACGAGCAGTACTTC
TRBD1 | TRBJ1-1 | TRBV2 | many | CASKRQGPEAFF | TGTGCCAGCAAGAGACAGGGGCCTGAAGCTTTCTTT
TRBD2 | TRBJ2-5 | TRBV5-5 | once | CASSPGTSGGAKTQYF | TGTGCCAGCAGTCCCGGGACTAGCGGGGGGGCGAAGACCCAGTACTTC
TRBD1 | TRBJ2-1 | TRBV2 | NA | CASAGTGGHNEQFF | TGTGCCAGTGCCGGGACAGGGGGCCACAATGAGCAGTTCTTC
TRBD1 | TRBJ1-2 | TRBV4-1 | NA | CASSRDPDRAHYGYTF | TGCGCCAGCAGCCGCGATCCGGACAGGGCTCACTATGGCTACACCTTC
TRBD2 | TRBJ2-5 | TRBV20-1 | many | CSARRGSGIEETQYF | TGCAGTGCTAGAAGGGGTAGCGGGATCGAAGAGACCCAGTACTTC
NA | TRBJ1-1 | TRBV20-1 | many | CSAFGRTEAFF | TGCAGTGCTTTCGGGAGGACTGAAGCTTTCTTT
NA | TRBJ2-1 | TRBV29-1 | many | CSADPDGHNEQFF | TGCAGCGCAGACCCGGACGGGCACAATGAGCAGTTCTTC
TRBD1 | TRBJ2-7 | TRBV20-1 | NA | CSAERRQGAWEQYF | TGCAGTGCTGAGAGGAGACAGGGCGCTTGGGAGCAGTACTTC
TRBD1 | TRBJ2-1 | TRBV11-2 | NA | CASSLVVGTDDNEQFF | TGTGCCAGCAGCTTAGTGGTCGGGACAGATGACAATGAGCAGTTCTTC
NA | TRBJ2-3 | TRBV28 | many | CASTKGQRTDTQYF | TGTGCCAGCACAAAAGGGCAGCGCACAGATACGCAGTATTTT